This paragraph covers one TCR beta chain sequence. Germline CDR1 reads SEHNR; CDR2 reads FQNEAQ (reference sequence). Trimming left V 6 bases short and J 0 bases short, with 13 bases between. The CDR3 has 15 residues. These data are taken from a study of identical twins. TCRdb fed the 5' RACE reads into MiXCR, producing one record per CDR3 protein. The repertoire holds about 190,000 distinct CDR3 sequences, roughly 15% seen once, with about 38% in the top ten. These data were also filed under a second study, of T cells expressing NK-cell markers.

This TCR derives from a woman under 30 in good health. This chain uses TRBV7-9 with TRBJ2-3; D not resolved. Sequenced sample: CD8+ T cells sorted from blood. CDR3 protein: CASSQRARSTDTQYF. CDR3 nucleotides: TGTGCCAGCAGTCAACGGGCCAGGAGCACAGATACGCAGTATTTT.